This is a list of T cell receptor beta chains from one sample in a study of blood T cell repertoires in COVID-19. Method: immunoSEQ multiplex PCR; TCRdb's copy keeps in-frame clones and lacks some. The sample has about 240,000 clones; about nine tenths are singletons. The specimen was PBMCs or T cells enriched from blood (not recorded which). All receptors come from a woman between 25 and 40 years old with acute COVID-19. Both conserved end residues are part of each CDR3. A D gene is named only where the DNA matches it firmly. Not all rows give a size; the values are once, few, many and, for expanded clones, a class.

J gene: TRBJ2-1; V gene: TRBV10-2; D gene: .; clone size: .; CDR3 protein: CASRDGSSYNEQFF; CDR3 DNA: TGCGCCAGCAGGGACGGGAGCTCCTACAATGAGCAGTTCTTC
J gene: TRBJ1-6; V gene: TRBV4-3; D gene: TRBD1; clone size: few; CDR3 protein: CASSPDPQGNSPLHF; CDR3 DNA: TGCGCCAGCAGCCCGGACCCACAGGGGAATTCACCCCTCCACTTT
J gene: TRBJ1-4; V gene: TRBV7-9; D gene: .; clone size: .; CDR3 protein: CASSLVTTVLNEKLFF; CDR3 DNA: TGTGCCAGCAGCTTAGTTACGACAGTATTAAATGAAAAACTGTTTTTT
J gene: TRBJ1-1; V gene: TRBV2; D gene: .; clone size: .; CDR3 protein: CASRAERGGARTEAFF; CDR3 DNA: TGTGCCAGCAGGGCAGAGAGGGGGGGCGCGCGGACTGAAGCTTTCTTT
J gene: TRBJ2-7; V gene: TRBV5-6; D gene: .; clone size: once; CDR3 protein: CASSFDRLGDEQYF; CDR3 DNA: TGTGCCAGCAGCTTTGACAGGTTGGGGGACGAGCAGTACTTC
J gene: TRBJ1-5; V gene: TRBV5-6; D gene: .; clone size: .; CDR3 protein: CASSLGASNQPQHF; CDR3 DNA: TGTGCCAGCAGCTTGGGGGCGAGCAATCAGCCCCAGCATTTT
J gene: TRBJ2-5; V gene: TRBV6-5; D gene: .; clone size: .; CDR3 protein: CATSRDKETQYF; CDR3 DNA: TGTGCCACCAGCCGGGACAAGGAGACCCAGTACTTC
J gene: TRBJ2-3; V gene: TRBV13; D gene: .; clone size: .; CDR3 protein: CASSSLAETDTQYF; CDR3 DNA: TGTGCCAGCAGCAGCTTAGCGGAAACAGATACGCAGTATTTT
J gene: TRBJ1-1; V gene: TRBV2; D gene: .; clone size: .; CDR3 protein: CASRDLNTEAFF; CDR3 DNA: TGTGCCAGCAGAGACTTGAACACTGAAGCTTTCTTT
J gene: TRBJ1-1; V gene: TRBV30; D gene: TRBD1; clone size: .; CDR3 protein: CAWDQGARNTEAFF; CDR3 DNA: TGTGCCTGGGATCAGGGGGCAAGGAACACTGAAGCTTTCTTT
J gene: TRBJ2-3; V gene: TRBV10-2; D gene: TRBD2; clone size: .; CDR3 protein: CASKKPGGPDTQYF; CDR3 DNA: TGCGCCAGCAAGAAACCGGGGGGGCCGGATACGCAGTATTTT
J gene: TRBJ1-5; V gene: TRBV12-5; D gene: .; clone size: .; CDR3 protein: CASGFDSFRPQHF; CDR3 DNA: TGTGCTAGTGGTTTTGACAGTTTCAGGCCCCAGCATTTT
J gene: TRBJ1-6; V gene: TRBV14; D gene: .; clone size: once; CDR3 protein: CASSQDTAGNNSPLHF; CDR3 DNA: TGTGCCAGCAGCCAAGATACGGCAGGGAATAATTCACCCCTCCACTTT
J gene: TRBJ2-7; V gene: TRBV7-2; D gene: .; clone size: .; CDR3 protein: CASTLYADSYEQYF; CDR3 DNA: TGTGCCAGCACCCTCTACGCCGACAGTTACGAGCAGTACTTC
J gene: TRBJ1-3; V gene: TRBV19; D gene: .; clone size: once; CDR3 protein: CASSIPAARNTIYF; CDR3 DNA: TGTGCCAGTAGTATCCCAGCGGCGAGAAACACCATATATTTT
J gene: TRBJ1-4; V gene: TRBV7-2; D gene: TRBD1; clone size: .; CDR3 protein: CASSLAAQGINEKLFF; CDR3 DNA: TGTGCCAGCAGCTTAGCGGCACAGGGGATTAATGAAAAACTGTTTTTT
J gene: TRBJ1-3; V gene: TRBV4-1; D gene: .; clone size: .; CDR3 protein: CASSQGRQAGSGNTIYF; CDR3 DNA: TGCGCCAGCAGCCAAGGTCGACAGGCCGGCTCTGGAAACACCATATATTTT
J gene: TRBJ1-1; V gene: TRBV19; D gene: .; clone size: .; CDR3 protein: CATRLKRDFEAFF; CDR3 DNA: TGTGCCACCAGGCTCAAGAGGGATTTTGAAGCTTTCTTT
J gene: TRBJ2-2; V gene: TRBV6-5; D gene: TRBD1; clone size: once; CDR3 protein: CASRKAGQAARELFF; CDR3 DNA: TGTGCCAGCAGAAAGGCGGGACAGGCCGCAAGGGAGCTGTTTTTT
J gene: TRBJ2-1; V gene: TRBV27; D gene: TRBD2; clone size: .; CDR3 protein: CASSLTGTSGPGSYNEQFF; CDR3 DNA: TGTGCCAGCAGTTTAACGGGGACTAGCGGGCCAGGCTCCTACAATGAGCAGTTCTTC